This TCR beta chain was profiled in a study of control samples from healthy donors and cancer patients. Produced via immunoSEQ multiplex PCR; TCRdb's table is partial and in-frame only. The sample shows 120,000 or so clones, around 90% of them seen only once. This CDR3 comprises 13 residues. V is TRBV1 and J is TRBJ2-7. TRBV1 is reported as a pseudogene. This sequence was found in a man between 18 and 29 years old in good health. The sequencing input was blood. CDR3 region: CTSSPGPRHEQYV. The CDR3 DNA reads TGCACCAGCAGCCCGGGGCCGCGCCACGAGCAGTACGTC.